The 18 T cell receptor beta chains in this list originate from one sample, sequenced in a study of blood T cells in healthy people across ages. Primed by a sample-barcoded 5' primer and a J-beta primer mix, a second PCR proceeded for roughly 7 to 11 cycles. MiXCR, run by TCRdb on the 5' RACE reads, gives a single entry per CDR3 protein. The data contain about 400,000 distinct CDR3 sequences, about 55% of them singletons. Material: blood. Every receptor here comes from a man in his fifties or sixties in good health.

This clonotype was detected a few times. The J gene is TRBJ2-3, the V gene TRBV13; 10 nucleotides align to TRBD1. Germline CDR1 and CDR2: PRHDT and FYEKMQ (reference sequence). With V trimmed by 5 bases and J by 5 bases, 10 bases remained unmatched. The CDR3 contains 16 residues. The CDR3 DNA reads TGTGCCAGCAGCCTGGTCCGGGACAGGGGTAAAGATACGCAGTATTTT. Its translation is CASSLVRDRGKDTQYF. Looking up the rest from reference TRBV13 and TRBJ2-3 gives the full variable domain: AAGVIQSPRHLIKEKRETATLKCYPIPRHDTVYWYQQGPGQDPQFLISFYEKMQSDKGSIPDRFSAQQFSDYHSELNMSSLELGDSALYFCASSLVRDRGKDTQYFGPGTRLTVL.

The genes are TRBV7-8 and TRBJ1-1; a possible D gene is TRBD1 (6 bases). This CDR3 region has 13 residues. With 5 bases removed from V and 5 bases from J, the gap between germline ends came to 12 bases. Germline lookup yields CDR1 SGHVS and CDR2 FQNEAQ. For the CDR3, the DNA is TGTGCCAGCAGCGCCGGGGGCTTGACTGAAGCTTTCTTT. Protein product: CASSAGGLTEAFF.

The V and J genes are TRBV6-6 and TRBJ1-2; no definite D call. CDR3 length equals 12 residues. The V end was cut by 2 bases, the J end by 5 bases, with 6 bases between. Germline-derived CDR1 and CDR2 are MNHNY and SVGAGI (reference sequence). The CDR3 region has the DNA TGTGCCAGCAGTTACGCGCTTTATGGCTACACCTTC. As protein: CASSYALYGYTF.

There are a few counts of this clonotype. V is TRBV3-1 and J is TRBJ1-5; D gene unclear. The germline CDR1 and CDR2 sequences are LGHDT and YNNKEL (reference sequence). V shed 5 bases and J shed 6 bases, with 11 bases lying between them. This CDR3 spans 13 amino acids. CDR3 coding DNA: TGTGCCAGCAGCAACAACCGGGGTCAGCCCCAGCATTTT. Protein product: CASSNNRGQPQHF.

To note about this clonotype: A much more abundant neighbour one base away suggests this may be a read error. This chain uses TRBV7-2 with TRBJ2-1; 7 positions agree with TRBD1. Germline V gene data show CDR1 as SGHTA and CDR2 as FQGNSA. The CDR3 spans 15 residues. After removal of 4 bases from V and 0 bases from J, the junction contained 3 bases not matched to a gene. In nucleotides, the CDR3 is TGTGCCAGCAGCTGGGACAGCTTCTCCTACAATGAGCAGTTCTTC. Protein product: CASSWDSFSYNEQFF.

The rearrangement uses TRBV5-1 and TRBJ2-7, with 7 bases lining up with TRBD1. The CDR3 sequence is 15 residues long. CDR1 and CDR2 (germline): SGHRS, YFSETQ. V was clipped by 1 base and J by 5 bases; unmatched bases: 9. CDR3 amino acids: CASSLRGGYGHEQYF. The CDR3 DNA sequence: TGCGCCAGCAGCTTGCGAGGGGGCTATGGGCACGAGCAGTACTTC.

This chain uses TRBV6-2 or TRBV6-3 with TRBJ2-5; TRBD2 is a possible D gene (5 bases). The length of the CDR3 is 12 residues. V lost 6 bases to trimming and J lost 5 bases, with 10 bases between them. Germline CDR1 reads MNHEY; CDR2 reads SVGEGT. The CDR3 DNA reads as TGTGCCAGCAGGAGACCGGGGGAGACCCAGTACTTC. Protein sequence: CASRRPGETQYF.

Turning to this clonotype: It may be a read error: a sequence one base away is much more abundant. The chain couples TRBV2 to TRBJ2-1, with TRBD2 identical over 9 bases. The junction had 10 bases not matched to a gene; V was cut back by 7 bases and J by 9 bases. Germline loops: CDR1 SNHLY, CDR2 FYNNEI. CDR3 length: 14 amino acids. This CDR3 reads CASIPSGESSEQFF. The CDR3, as DNA: TGTGCCAGCATTCCTAGCGGGGAATCGAGTGAGCAGTTCTTC. Filled out from reference TRBV2 and TRBJ2-1, the complete variable domain reads EPEVTQTPSHQVTQMGQEVILRCVPISNHLYFYWYRQILGQKVEFLVSFYNNEISEKSEIFDDQFSVERPDGSNFTLKIRSTKLEDSAMYFCASIPSGESSEQFFGPGTRLTVL.

The chain carries TRBV6-1 and TRBJ1-5; D remains unclear. CDR3 length equals 14 residues. Germline lookup yields CDR1 MNHNS and CDR2 SASEGT. V lost 0 bases, J lost 7 bases, and 10 bases lay in between. This chain's CDR3 is CASSEADGVQPQHF. The CDR3 DNA follows: TGTGCCAGCAGTGAAGCTGACGGGGTGCAGCCCCAGCATTTT.

The sample holds a few counts of this clonotype. The chain combines TRBV20-1 with TRBJ2-5; D ambiguous. Looked up from germline, CDR1 is DFQATT and CDR2 is SNEGSKA (reference sequence). This CDR3 region has 9 residues. The CDR3, as DNA: TGCATTGCCGTGGAGACCCAGTACTTC. It codes for CIAVETQYF.

A single count supports this clonotype. V gene TRBV11-2 combines with J gene TRBJ1-2; D might be TRBD1 (5 bases). The germline CDR1 and CDR2 sequences are SGHAT and FQNNGV. The CDR3 length is 13 residues. V dropped 4 bases and J dropped 4 bases, with 10 bases sitting between them. The CDR3 DNA sequence: TGTGCCAGCAGCTCCCAGGGAGGCTATGGCTACACCTTC. Translation: CASSSQGGYGYTF.

The chain employs TRBV10-3 and TRBJ2-7; a possible D gene is TRBD1 (6 bases). The CDR3 is made up of 15 amino acids. The ends were cut back, 3 bases at V and 0 bases at J, with 12 bases in the middle. Germline CDR1 is ENHRY and CDR2 is SYGVKD. CDR3 in amino acids: CAISDRTESSYEQYF. DNA of the CDR3: TGTGCCATCAGTGATAGGACAGAGAGCTCCTACGAGCAGTACTTC.

The chain combines TRBV28 with TRBJ2-1; no reliable D call. V shed 6 bases and J shed 8 bases, with 14 bases lying between them. The CDR3 is made up of 13 amino acids. The germline CDR1 and CDR2 sequences are MDHEN and SYDVKM. CDR3 in DNA: TGTGCCAGCAGGGTAGGAATACGGCATGAGCAGTTCTTC. Translated: CASRVGIRHEQFF. Supplemented by reference TRBV28 and TRBJ2-1, the full variable domain reads DVKVTQSSRYLVKRTGEKVFLECVQDMDHENMFWYRQDPGLGLRLIYFSYDVKMKEKGDIPEGYSVSREKKERFSLILESASTNQTSMYLCASRVGIRHEQFFGPGTRLTVL.

This clonotype was counted only a few times. The genes are TRBV9 and TRBJ1-2; D not resolved. Germline V CDR1 and CDR2: SGDLS, YYNGEE. The CDR3 consists of 15 residues. The germline V and J ends were trimmed by 0 bases and 2 bases, with 11 bases remaining between them. CDR3 nucleotide sequence: TGTGCCAGCAGCGTAGACCAGAGCCCCAACTATGGCTACACCTTC. The encoded protein is CASSVDQSPNYGYTF.

The chain recombines TRBV28 with TRBJ1-5; 8 positions match TRBD1. This CDR3 has 15 amino acids. The V gene's germline CDR1 is MDHEN and CDR2 SYDVKM. J gave up 4 bases and V 5 bases, and 7 bases lay outside the gene matches. The CDR3: CASSATGVPNQPQHF. For the CDR3, the DNA is TGTGCCAGCAGTGCGACAGGGGTCCCTAATCAGCCCCAGCATTTT.

This clonotype was found a few times. V gene TRBV7-2 combines with J gene TRBJ2-1; 11 bases fit TRBD2. The V gene end was trimmed by 3 bases and the J gene end by 6 bases; junction bases not matched to a gene: 7. CDR1 and CDR2 (germline): SGHTA, FQGNSA. The CDR3 contains 16 residues. CDR3 sequence reads: CASSFRGTSGRNEQFF. As DNA, the CDR3 is TGTGCCAGCAGCTTTCGCGGGACTAGCGGACGCAATGAGCAGTTCTTC.

CDR3 coding DNA: TGTGCCAGCAGCCCCGGTCGACAAGACCTCTACGAGCAGTACTTC. Amino acids: CASSPGRQDLYEQYF. The rearrangement links TRBV27 to TRBJ2-7, with D hard to call. Germline loops: CDR1 MNHEY, CDR2 SMNVEV (reference sequence). This CDR3 region has 15 residues. Trimming removed 6 bases from V and 3 bases from J, with 18 bases in between.

This clonotype was observed a few times. One base away lies a much larger clone, so this may be a sequencing read error. This rearrangement joins TRBV27 to TRBJ2-5; D is uncertain. Germline-derived CDR1 and CDR2 are MNHEY and SMNVEV (reference sequence). Trimming took 6 bases from V and 11 from J, leaving 22 bases between them. This CDR3 has 14 amino acids. The CDR3 protein is CASSPVLPGGEQYF. For the CDR3, the DNA is TGTGCCAGCAGCCCCGTCCTCCCGGGCGGTGAGCAGTACTTC.